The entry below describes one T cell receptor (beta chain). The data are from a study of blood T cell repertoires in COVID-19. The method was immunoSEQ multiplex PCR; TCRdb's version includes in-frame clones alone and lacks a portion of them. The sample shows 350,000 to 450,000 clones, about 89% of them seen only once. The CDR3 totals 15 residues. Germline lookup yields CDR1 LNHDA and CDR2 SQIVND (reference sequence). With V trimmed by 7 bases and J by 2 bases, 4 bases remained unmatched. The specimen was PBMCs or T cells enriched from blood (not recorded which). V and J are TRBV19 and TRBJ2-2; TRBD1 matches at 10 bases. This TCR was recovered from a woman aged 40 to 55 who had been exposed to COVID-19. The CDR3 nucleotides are TGTGCCAGTACCCCGACAGGGGGCAACACCGGGGAGCTGTTTTTT. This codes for CASTPTGGNTGELFF.